This TCR beta chain is drawn from a study of glioma-infiltrating T cells. Details on this clonotype: No antigen is known for it.

Germline CDR1 LNHDA, CDR2 SQIVND (reference sequence). The V gene lost 3 bases and the J gene lost 7 bases, with 12 bases spanning the gap. The CDR3 sequence is 14 residues long. Amplification of TCR alpha and beta CDR3 regions from RNA used iRepertoire nested multiplex PCR. One entry per CDR3 protein results from TCRdb running MiXCR on the multiplex PCR reads. The sample has about 140,000 distinct CDR3 sequences; roughly two fifths are singletons. Whole-study findings and limits: Tissue-blood divergence was below expectation in non-neoplastic patients, above in gliomas.

The sequence derives from a human donor with low-grade glioma or glioblastoma, undergoing nonglioma brain surgery, or in good health (not recorded which). The chain combines TRBV19 with TRBJ1-4; no clear D gene. The sample taken for sequencing was glioma tissue, nonneoplastic brain tissue, or PBMCs (not recorded which). CDR3 amino acids: CASSIVAWVEKLFF. In DNA, the CDR3 is TGTGCCAGTAGTATCGTGGCCTGGGTTGAAAAACTGTTTTTT.